Given below is one T cell receptor (beta chain) in context. PCR was performed a second time for about 7 to 12 cycles using a sample-barcoded 5' primer and a J-beta primer mix. Using its own MiXCR run on the 5' RACE reads, TCRdb lists one record per CDR3 protein. The data show 650,000 to 1,000,000 distinct CDR3 sequences, roughly 34% seen once. The donors, healthy Caucasians from Russia, were aged about 6 to 95. The sample, around 10 milliliters of peripheral blood, was drawn from each donor. No fewer than 5.5 micrograms of total RNA were isolated from every sample. V was clipped by 3 bases and J by 1 base, with 6 bases between them. Germline values: CDR1 DFQATT, CDR2 SNEGSKA (reference sequence). The CDR3 spans 12 residues. These data belong to a study of blood T cells in healthy people across ages. Study details: Capturing about one barcoded beta molecule per two T cells was achieved by template switching.

The sample consisted of blood. The genes are TRBV20-1 and TRBJ1-1; no clear D. The source of this sequence is a man aged 18 to 29 in good health. In DNA, the CDR3 is TGCAGTGCTAGGCAAAGGAACACTGAAGCTTTCTTT. Its protein is CSARQRNTEAFF.